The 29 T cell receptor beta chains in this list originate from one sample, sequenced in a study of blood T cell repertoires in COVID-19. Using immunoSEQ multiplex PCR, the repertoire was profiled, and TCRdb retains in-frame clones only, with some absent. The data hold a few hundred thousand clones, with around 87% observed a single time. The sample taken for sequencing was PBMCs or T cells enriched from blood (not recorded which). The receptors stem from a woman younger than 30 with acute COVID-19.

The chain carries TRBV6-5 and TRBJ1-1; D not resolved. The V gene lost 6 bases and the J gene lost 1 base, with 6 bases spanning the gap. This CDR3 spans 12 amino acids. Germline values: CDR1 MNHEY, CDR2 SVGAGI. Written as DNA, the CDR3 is TGTGCCAGCAGGGCAGGGAACACTGAAGCTTTCTTT. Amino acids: CASRAGNTEAFF.

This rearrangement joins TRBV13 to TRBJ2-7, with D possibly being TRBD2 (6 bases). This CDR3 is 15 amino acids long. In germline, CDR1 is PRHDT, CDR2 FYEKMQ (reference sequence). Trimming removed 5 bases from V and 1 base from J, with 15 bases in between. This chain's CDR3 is CASSTNWRGSYEQYF. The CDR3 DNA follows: TGTGCCAGCAGCACAAATTGGAGGGGTTCCTACGAGCAGTACTTC.

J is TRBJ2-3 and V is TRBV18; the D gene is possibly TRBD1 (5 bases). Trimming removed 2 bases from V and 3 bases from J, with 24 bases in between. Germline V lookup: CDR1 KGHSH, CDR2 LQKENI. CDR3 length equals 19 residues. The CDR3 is CASSPTATFARASTDTQYF. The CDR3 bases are TGTGCCAGCTCACCAACGGCGACTTTCGCCAGGGCGAGTACAGATACGCAGTATTTT.

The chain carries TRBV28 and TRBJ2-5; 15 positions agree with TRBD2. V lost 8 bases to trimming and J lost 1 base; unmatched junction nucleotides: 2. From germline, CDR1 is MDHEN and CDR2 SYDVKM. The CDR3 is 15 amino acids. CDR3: CASGLAGGTQETQYF. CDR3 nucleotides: TGTGCCAGCGGACTAGCGGGAGGGACCCAAGAGACCCAGTACTTC. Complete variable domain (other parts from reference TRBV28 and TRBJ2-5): DVKVTQSSRYLVKRTGEKVFLECVQDMDHENMFWYRQDPGLGLRLIYFSYDVKMKEKGDIPEGYSVSREKKERFSLILESASTNQTSMYLCASGLAGGTQETQYFGPGTRLLVL.

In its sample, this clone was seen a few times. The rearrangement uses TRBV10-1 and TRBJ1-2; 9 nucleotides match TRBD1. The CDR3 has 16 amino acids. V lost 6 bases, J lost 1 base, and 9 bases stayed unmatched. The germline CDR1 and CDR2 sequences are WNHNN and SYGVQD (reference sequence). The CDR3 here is CASSYTGTGCNYGYTF. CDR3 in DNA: TGCGCCAGCAGCTATACCGGGACAGGGTGTAACTATGGCTACACCTTC.

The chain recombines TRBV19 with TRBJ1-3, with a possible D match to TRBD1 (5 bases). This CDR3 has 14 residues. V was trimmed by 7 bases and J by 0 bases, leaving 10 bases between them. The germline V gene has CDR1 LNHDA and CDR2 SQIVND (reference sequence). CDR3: CASTRGSSGNTIYF. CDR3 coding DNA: TGTGCCAGTACCCGGGGGAGCTCTGGAAACACCATATATTTT. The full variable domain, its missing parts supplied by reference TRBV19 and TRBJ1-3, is DGGITQSPKYLFRKEGQNVTLSCEQNLNHDAMYWYRQDPGQGLRLIYYSQIVNDFQKGDIAEGYSVSREKKESFPLTVTSAQKNPTAFYLCASTRGSSGNTIYFGEGSWLTVV.

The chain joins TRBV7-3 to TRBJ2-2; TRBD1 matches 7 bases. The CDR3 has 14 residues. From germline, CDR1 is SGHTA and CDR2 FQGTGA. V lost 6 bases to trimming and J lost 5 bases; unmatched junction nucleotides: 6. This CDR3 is CASSSAGGTGELFF. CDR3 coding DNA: TGTGCCAGCAGTTCAGCAGGGGGAACCGGGGAGCTGTTTTTT. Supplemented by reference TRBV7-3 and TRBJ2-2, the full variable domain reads GAGVSQTPSNKVTEKGKYVELRCDPISGHTALYWYRQSLGQGPEFLIYFQGTGAADDSGLPNDRFFAVRPEGSVSTLKIQRTERGDSAVYLCASSSAGGTGELFFGEGSRLTVL.

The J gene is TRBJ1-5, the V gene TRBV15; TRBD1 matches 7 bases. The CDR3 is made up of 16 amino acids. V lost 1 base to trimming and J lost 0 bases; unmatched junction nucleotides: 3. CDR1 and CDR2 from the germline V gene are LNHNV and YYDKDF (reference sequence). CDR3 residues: CATSRAGTDSNQPQHF. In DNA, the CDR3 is TGTGCCACCAGCAGAGCCGGGACAGATAGCAATCAGCCCCAGCATTTT.

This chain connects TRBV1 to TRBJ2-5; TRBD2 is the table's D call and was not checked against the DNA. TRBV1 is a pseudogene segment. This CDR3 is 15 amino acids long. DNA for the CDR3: TGCACCAGCAGCTTTCGGACTAGCGGGAGGGAGACCCAGTACTTC. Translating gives CTSSFRTSGRETQYF.

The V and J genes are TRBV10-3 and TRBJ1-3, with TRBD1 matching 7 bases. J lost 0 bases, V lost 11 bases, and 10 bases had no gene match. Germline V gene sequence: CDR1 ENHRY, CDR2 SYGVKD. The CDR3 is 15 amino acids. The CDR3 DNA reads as TGTGCCTACGCAGGGGGTGAAAACTCTGGAAACACCATATATTTT. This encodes CAYAGGENSGNTIYF.

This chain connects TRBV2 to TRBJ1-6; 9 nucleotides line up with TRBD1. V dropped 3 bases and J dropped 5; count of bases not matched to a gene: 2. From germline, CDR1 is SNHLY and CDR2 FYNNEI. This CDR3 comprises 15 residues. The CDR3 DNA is TGTGCCAGCAGTGAGGGGACAGGGAATAATTCACCCCTCCACTTT. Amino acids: CASSEGTGNNSPLHF.

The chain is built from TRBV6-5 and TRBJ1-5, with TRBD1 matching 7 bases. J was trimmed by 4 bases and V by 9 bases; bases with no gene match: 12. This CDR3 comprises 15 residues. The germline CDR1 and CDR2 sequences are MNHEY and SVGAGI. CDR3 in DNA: TGTGCCAGTCGTATGGGGGACAGCAAAAATCAGCCCCAGCATTTT. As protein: CASRMGDSKNQPQHF.

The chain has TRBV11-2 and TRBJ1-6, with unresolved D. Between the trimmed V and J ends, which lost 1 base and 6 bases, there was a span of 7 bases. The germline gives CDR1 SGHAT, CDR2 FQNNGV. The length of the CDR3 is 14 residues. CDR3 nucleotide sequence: TGTGCCAGCAGCTTAGGACTGAGTAATTCACCCCTCCACTTT. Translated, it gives CASSLGLSNSPLHF. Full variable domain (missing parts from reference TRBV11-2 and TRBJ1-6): EAGVAQSPRYKIIEKRQSVAFWCNPISGHATLYWYQQILGQGPKLLIQFQNNGVVDDSQLPKDRFSAERLKGVDSTLKIQPAKLEDSAVYLCASSLGLSNSPLHFGNGTRLTVT.

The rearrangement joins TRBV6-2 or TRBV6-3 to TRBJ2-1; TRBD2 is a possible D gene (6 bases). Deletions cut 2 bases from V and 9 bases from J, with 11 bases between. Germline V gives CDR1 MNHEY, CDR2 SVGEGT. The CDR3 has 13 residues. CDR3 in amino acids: CASSYGGRGEQFF. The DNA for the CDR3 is TGTGCCAGCAGTTACGGAGGGAGAGGTGAGCAGTTCTTC.

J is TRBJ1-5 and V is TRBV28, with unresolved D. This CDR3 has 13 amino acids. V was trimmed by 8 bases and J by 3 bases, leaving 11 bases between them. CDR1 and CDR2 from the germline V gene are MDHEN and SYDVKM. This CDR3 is CASRPEVNQPQHF. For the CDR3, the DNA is TGTGCCAGCCGACCCGAGGTCAATCAGCCCCAGCATTTT.

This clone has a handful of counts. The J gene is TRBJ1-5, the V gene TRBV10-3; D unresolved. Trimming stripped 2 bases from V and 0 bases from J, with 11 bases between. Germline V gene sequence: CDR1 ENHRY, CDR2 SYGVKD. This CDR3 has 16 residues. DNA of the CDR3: TGTGCCATCAGTGAGAACATGCCAGGTAGCAATCAGCCCCAGCATTTT. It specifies CAISENMPGSNQPQHF.

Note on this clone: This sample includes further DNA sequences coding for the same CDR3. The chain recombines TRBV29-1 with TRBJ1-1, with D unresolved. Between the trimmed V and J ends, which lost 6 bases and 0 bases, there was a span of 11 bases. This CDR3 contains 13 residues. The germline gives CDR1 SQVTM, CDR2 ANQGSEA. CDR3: CSVEGRVNTEAFF. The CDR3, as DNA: TGCAGCGTCGAGGGAAGGGTGAACACTGAAGCTTTCTTT.

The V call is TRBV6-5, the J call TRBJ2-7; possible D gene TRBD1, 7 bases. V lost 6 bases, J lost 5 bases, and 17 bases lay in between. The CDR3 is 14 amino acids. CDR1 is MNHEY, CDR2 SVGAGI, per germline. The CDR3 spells CASRGGGAIHEQYF. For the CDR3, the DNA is TGTGCCAGCAGAGGAGGGGGCGCGATCCACGAGCAGTACTTC.

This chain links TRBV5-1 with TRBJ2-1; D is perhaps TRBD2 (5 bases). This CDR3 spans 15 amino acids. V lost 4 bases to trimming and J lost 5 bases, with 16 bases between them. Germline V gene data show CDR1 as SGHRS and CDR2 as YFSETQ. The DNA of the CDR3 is TGCGCCAGCAGCCTAATCATGACGGGGAACAATGAGCAGTTCTTC. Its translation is CASSLIMTGNNEQFF.

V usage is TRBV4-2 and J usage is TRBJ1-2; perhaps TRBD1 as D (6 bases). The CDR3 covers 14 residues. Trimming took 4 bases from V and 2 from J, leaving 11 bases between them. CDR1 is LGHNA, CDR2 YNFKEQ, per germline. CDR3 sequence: CASSREGDNYGYTF. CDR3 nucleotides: TGTGCCAGCAGCCGTGAGGGGGACAACTATGGCTACACCTTC.

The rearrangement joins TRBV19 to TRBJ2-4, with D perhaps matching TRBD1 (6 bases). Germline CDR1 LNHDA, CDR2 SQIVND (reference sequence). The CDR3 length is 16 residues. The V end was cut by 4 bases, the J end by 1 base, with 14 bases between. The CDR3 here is CASSSGQPGAKNIQYF. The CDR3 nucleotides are TGTGCCAGTAGTAGTGGACAGCCGGGGGCCAAAAACATTCAGTACTTC.

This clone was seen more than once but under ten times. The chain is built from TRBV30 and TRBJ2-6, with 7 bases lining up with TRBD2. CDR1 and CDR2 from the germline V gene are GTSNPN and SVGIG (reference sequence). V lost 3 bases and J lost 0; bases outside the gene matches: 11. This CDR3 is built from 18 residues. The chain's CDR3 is CAWRLTSRKSSGANVLTF. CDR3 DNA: TGTGCCTGGAGATTGACTAGCCGAAAGAGCTCTGGGGCCAACGTCCTGACTTTC.

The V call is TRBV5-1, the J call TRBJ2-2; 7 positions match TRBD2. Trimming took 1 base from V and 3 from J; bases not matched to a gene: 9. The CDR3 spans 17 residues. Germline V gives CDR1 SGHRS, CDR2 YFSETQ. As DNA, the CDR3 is TGCGCCAGCAGCTTGAGGGCGCTAGCGGAACACACCGGGGAGCTGTTTTTT. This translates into CASSLRALAEHTGELFF. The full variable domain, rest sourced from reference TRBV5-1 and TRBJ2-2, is KAGVTQTPRYLIKTRGQQVTLSCSPISGHRSVSWYQQTPGQGLQFLFEYFSETQRNKGNFPGRFSGRQFSNSRSEMNVSTLELGDSALYLCASSLRALAEHTGELFFGEGSRLTVL.

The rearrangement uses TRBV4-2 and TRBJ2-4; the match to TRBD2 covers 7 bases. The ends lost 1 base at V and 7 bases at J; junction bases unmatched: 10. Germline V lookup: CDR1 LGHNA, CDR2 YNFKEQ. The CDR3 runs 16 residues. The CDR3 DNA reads TGTGCCAGCAGCCAAGTCGGTTCGGGGGGAGGCAACATTCAGTACTTC. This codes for CASSQVGSGGGNIQYF.

CDR3 sequence: CASSESWTGASNQPQHF. CDR3 nucleotide sequence: TGTGCCAGCAGCGAATCTTGGACAGGGGCTAGCAATCAGCCCCAGCATTTT. The chain combines TRBV2 with TRBJ1-5; 9 bases are a match to TRBD1. The CDR3 is 17 amino acids. In germline, CDR1 is SNHLY, CDR2 FYNNEI. The trim removed 6 bases at V and 0 bases at J, leaving 9 bases unmatched. Full variable domain (rest looked up from reference TRBV2 and TRBJ1-5): EPEVTQTPSHQVTQMGQEVILRCVPISNHLYFYWYRQILGQKVEFLVSFYNNEISEKSEIFDDQFSVERPDGSNFTLKIRSTKLEDSAMYFCASSESWTGASNQPQHFGDGTRLSIL.

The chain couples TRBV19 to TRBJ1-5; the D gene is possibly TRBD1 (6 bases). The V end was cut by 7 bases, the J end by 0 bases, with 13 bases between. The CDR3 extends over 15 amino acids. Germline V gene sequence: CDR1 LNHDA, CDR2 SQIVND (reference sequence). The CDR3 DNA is TGTGCCAGTAAAGGACAGACTTATAGCAATCAGCCCCAGCATTTT. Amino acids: CASKGQTYSNQPQHF.

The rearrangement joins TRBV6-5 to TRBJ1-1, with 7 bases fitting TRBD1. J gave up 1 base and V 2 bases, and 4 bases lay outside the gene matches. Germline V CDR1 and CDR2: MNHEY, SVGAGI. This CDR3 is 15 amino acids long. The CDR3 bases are TGTGCCAGCAGTTACATTGCAGGGGGGAACACTGAAGCTTTCTTT. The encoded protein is CASSYIAGGNTEAFF.

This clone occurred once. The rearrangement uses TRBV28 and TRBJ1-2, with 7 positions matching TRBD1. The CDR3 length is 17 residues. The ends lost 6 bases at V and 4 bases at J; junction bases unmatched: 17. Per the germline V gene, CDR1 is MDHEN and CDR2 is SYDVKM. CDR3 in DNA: TGTGCCAGCAGGCCCGATTTCGGGACAGAACAAATCTATGGCTACACCTTC. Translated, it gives CASRPDFGTEQIYGYTF.

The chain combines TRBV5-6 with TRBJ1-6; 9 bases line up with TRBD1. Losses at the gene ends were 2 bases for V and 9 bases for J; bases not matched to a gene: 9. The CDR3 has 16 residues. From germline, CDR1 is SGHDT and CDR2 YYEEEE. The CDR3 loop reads CASSFMPGQGSSPLHF. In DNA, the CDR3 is TGTGCCAGCAGCTTTATGCCGGGACAGGGAAGTTCACCCCTCCACTTT.